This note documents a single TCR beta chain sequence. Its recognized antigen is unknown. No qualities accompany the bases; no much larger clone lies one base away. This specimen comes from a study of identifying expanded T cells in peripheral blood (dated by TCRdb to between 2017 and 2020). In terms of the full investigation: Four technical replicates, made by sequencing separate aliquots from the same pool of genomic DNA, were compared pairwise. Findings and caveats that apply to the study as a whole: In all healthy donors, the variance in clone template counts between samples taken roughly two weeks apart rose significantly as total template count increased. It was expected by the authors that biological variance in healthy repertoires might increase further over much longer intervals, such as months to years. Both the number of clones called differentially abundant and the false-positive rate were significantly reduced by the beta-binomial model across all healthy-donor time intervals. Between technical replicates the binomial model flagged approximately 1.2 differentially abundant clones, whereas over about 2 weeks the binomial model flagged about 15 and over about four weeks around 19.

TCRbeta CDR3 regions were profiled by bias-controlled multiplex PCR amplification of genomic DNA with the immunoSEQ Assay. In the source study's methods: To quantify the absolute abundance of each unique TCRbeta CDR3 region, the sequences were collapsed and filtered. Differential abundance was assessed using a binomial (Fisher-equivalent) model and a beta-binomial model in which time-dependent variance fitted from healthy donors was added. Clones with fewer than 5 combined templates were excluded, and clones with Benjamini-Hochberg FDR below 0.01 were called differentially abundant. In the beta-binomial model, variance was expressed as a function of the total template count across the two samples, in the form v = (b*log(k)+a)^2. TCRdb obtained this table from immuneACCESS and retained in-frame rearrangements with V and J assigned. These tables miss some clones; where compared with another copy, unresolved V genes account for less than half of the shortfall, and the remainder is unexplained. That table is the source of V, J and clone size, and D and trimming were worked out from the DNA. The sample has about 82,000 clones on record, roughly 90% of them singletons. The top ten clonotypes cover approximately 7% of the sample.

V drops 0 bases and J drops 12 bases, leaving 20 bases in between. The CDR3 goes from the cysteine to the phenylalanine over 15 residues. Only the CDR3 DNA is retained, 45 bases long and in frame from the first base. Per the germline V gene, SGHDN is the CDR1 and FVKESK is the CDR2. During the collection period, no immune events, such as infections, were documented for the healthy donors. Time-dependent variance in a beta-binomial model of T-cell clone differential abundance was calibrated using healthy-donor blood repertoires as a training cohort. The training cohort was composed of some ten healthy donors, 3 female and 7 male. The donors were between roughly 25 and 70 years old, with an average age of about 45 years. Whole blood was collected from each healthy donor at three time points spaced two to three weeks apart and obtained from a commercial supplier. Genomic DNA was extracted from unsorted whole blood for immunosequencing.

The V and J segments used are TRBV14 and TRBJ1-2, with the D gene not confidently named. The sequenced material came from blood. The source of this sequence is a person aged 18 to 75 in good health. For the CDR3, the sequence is CASSQDRNRGFQDTF. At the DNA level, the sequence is TGTGCCAGCAGCCAAGATAGAAACAGAGGATTTCAAGACACCTTC.